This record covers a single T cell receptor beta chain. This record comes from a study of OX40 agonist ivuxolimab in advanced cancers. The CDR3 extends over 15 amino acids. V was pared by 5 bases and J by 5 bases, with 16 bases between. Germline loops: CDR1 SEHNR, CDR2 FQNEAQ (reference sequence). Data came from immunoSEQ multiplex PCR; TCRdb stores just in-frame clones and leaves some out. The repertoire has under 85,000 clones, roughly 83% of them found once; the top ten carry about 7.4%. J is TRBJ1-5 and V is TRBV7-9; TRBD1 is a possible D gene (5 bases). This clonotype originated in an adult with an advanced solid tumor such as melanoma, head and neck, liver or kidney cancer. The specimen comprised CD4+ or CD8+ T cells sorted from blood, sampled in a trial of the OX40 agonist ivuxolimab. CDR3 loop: CASSPGPRGDQPQHF. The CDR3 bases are TGTGCCAGCAGCCCGGGGCCCCGAGGGGATCAGCCCCAGCATTTT.